The following is a T cell receptor beta chain sequence with its context. The antigen is undetermined. The source of the sample is a study of cytomegalovirus exposure and HLA in healthy donors. Study-level information: Genotyping showed around 80% of 398 donors falling in the Caucasian-associated ancestry cluster.

Per germline, CDR1 SGHDN and CDR2 FVKESK. Deletions cut 1 base from V and 6 bases from J, with 15 bases between. The CDR3 has 16 amino acids. The PCR was carried out with 60 Vbeta primers and 13 Jbeta primers. TCRdb keeps only in-frame clones here, not all; method: immunoSEQ multiplex PCR. Among over 150,000 clones, 65% to 90% were seen once, and the ten largest hold over 8.5%. General study points: The study flagged about 160 TCR beta chains as cytomegalovirus-associated. Published work reported that the classifier diagnosed cytomegalovirus status with high specificity and sensitivity. Versus the approximately 670-donor mean, an Asian-associated ancestry cluster reportedly showed fewer N-insertions in a later analysis.

Sequenced input: PBMCs. The V call is TRBV14, the J call TRBJ2-2; D remains unclear. The receptor comes from a man aged 50 to 59 in good health and CMV-seropositive. CDR3 in amino acids: CASSQVSGYGAGELFF. The CDR3 nucleotides are TGTGCCAGCAGCCAAGTCTCCGGGTATGGTGCCGGGGAGCTGTTTTTT.